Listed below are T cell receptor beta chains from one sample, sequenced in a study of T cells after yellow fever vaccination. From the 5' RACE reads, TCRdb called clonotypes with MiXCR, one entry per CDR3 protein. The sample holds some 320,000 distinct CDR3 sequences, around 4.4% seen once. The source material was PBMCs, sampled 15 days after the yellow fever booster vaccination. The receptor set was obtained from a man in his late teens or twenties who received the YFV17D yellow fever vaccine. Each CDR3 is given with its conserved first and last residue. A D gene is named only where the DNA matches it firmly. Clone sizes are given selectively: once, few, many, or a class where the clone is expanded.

CDR3aa: CASSWDRETDTQYF; CDR3nt: TGTGCCAGCAGTTGGGACAGGGAGACAGATACGCAGTATTTT; j_gene: TRBJ2-3; d_gene: TRBD1; v_gene: TRBV6-2/TRBV6-3; abundance: -
CDR3aa: CSVDQGGGTDTQYF; CDR3nt: TGCAGCGTTGATCAGGGGGGTGGGACAGATACGCAGTATTTT; j_gene: TRBJ2-3; d_gene: -; v_gene: TRBV29-1; abundance: -
CDR3aa: CASSLLIEDTQYF; CDR3nt: TGCGCCAGCAGCTTGTTGATAGAAGATACGCAGTATTTT; j_gene: TRBJ2-3; d_gene: -; v_gene: TRBV5-1; abundance: many
CDR3aa: CASSSGLSWIEPQHF; CDR3nt: TGTGCCAGCAGCTCAGGTTTATCGTGGATAGAGCCCCAGCATTTT; j_gene: TRBJ1-5; d_gene: -; v_gene: TRBV7-9; abundance: -
CDR3aa: CASSFYSEQYF; CDR3nt: TGTGCCAGCAGCTTTTACAGCGAGCAGTACTTC; j_gene: TRBJ2-7; d_gene: -; v_gene: TRBV11-2; abundance: many
CDR3aa: CASSQGGQGAQPQHF; CDR3nt: TGTGCCAGCAGCCAAGGGGGACAGGGTGCCCAGCCCCAGCATTTT; j_gene: TRBJ1-5; d_gene: TRBD1; v_gene: TRBV3-1; abundance: -
CDR3aa: CASSFQRGIQETQYF; CDR3nt: TGCGCCAGCAGCTTCCAGCGGGGGATTCAAGAGACCCAGTACTTC; j_gene: TRBJ2-5; d_gene: TRBD2; v_gene: TRBV5-1; abundance: -
CDR3aa: CASTGGPWGPGYTF; CDR3nt: TGTGCCAGCACTGGGGGACCTTGGGGCCCTGGCTACACCTTC; j_gene: TRBJ1-2; d_gene: -; v_gene: TRBV28; abundance: -
CDR3aa: CASSLGQGEQPQHF; CDR3nt: TGTGCCAGCAGCTTAGGACAGGGGGAACAGCCCCAGCATTTT; j_gene: TRBJ1-5; d_gene: TRBD1; v_gene: TRBV7-2; abundance: many
CDR3aa: CASSQDPLAGSATQYF; CDR3nt: TGCGCCAGCAGCCAAGATCCCCTAGCGGGTTCGGCTACGCAGTATTTT; j_gene: TRBJ2-3; d_gene: TRBD2; v_gene: TRBV4-3; abundance: -
CDR3aa: CASSPGAGYGYTF; CDR3nt: TGCGCCAGCAGCCCCGGGGCGGGTTATGGCTACACCTTC; j_gene: TRBJ1-2; d_gene: -; v_gene: TRBV4-3; abundance: many
CDR3aa: CASSLVARSTGNEQFF; CDR3nt: TGTGCCAGCAGCTTAGTGGCACGGAGTACGGGCAATGAGCAGTTCTTC; j_gene: TRBJ2-1; d_gene: -; v_gene: TRBV7-9; abundance: many
CDR3aa: CASSQGPMKSQHF; CDR3nt: TGTGCCAGCAGCCAAGGGCCCATGAAGTCCCAGCATTTT; j_gene: TRBJ1-5; d_gene: -; v_gene: TRBV3-1; abundance: few
CDR3aa: CASSQVLGGFYGYTF; CDR3nt: TGTGCCAGCAGCCAAGTACTGGGCGGGTTCTATGGCTACACCTTC; j_gene: TRBJ1-2; d_gene: -; v_gene: TRBV14; abundance: few
CDR3aa: CASSFTGTGYNEQFF; CDR3nt: TGTGCCAGCAGCTTTACGGGTACGGGATACAATGAGCAGTTCTTC; j_gene: TRBJ2-1; d_gene: -; v_gene: TRBV7-2; abundance: -
CDR3aa: CSARWGGLYGYTF; CDR3nt: TGCAGTGCTAGATGGGGGGGGTTATATGGCTACACCTTC; j_gene: TRBJ1-2; d_gene: -; v_gene: TRBV20-1; abundance: many
CDR3aa: CASSDQSYGYTF; CDR3nt: TGTGCCAGCAGTGACCAAAGCTATGGCTACACCTTC; j_gene: TRBJ1-2; d_gene: -; v_gene: TRBV28; abundance: few
CDR3aa: CASSPPVSRNTEAFF; CDR3nt: TGTGCCAGCTCACCACCGGTCAGCAGGAACACTGAAGCTTTCTTT; j_gene: TRBJ1-1; d_gene: -; v_gene: TRBV18; abundance: few
CDR3aa: CASSLRDTGELFF; CDR3nt: TGTGCCAGCAGTCTTCGGGACACCGGGGAGCTGTTTTTT; j_gene: TRBJ2-2; d_gene: -; v_gene: TRBV12-3/TRBV12-4; abundance: few
CDR3aa: CASSSLSLLGGDSPLHF; CDR3nt: TGTGCCAGCAGCTCTTTATCCCTGCTGGGGGGCGATTCACCCCTCCACTTT; j_gene: TRBJ1-6; d_gene: -; v_gene: TRBV7-9; abundance: -
CDR3aa: CASSPRTSGGPLSHTQYF; CDR3nt: TGTGCCAGCAGCCCCCGGACTAGCGGGGGGCCACTTTCACATACGCAGTATTTT; j_gene: TRBJ2-3; d_gene: TRBD2; v_gene: TRBV7-2; abundance: many
CDR3aa: CSARVRTSRETQYF; CDR3nt: TGCAGTGCTAGGGTACGGACGTCCCGGGAGACCCAGTACTTC; j_gene: TRBJ2-5; d_gene: -; v_gene: TRBV20-1; abundance: many
CDR3aa: CASSLLSTEAFF; CDR3nt: TGTGCCAGCAGTCTACTCAGCACTGAAGCTTTCTTT; j_gene: TRBJ1-1; d_gene: -; v_gene: TRBV12-3/TRBV12-4; abundance: many
CDR3aa: CASSFGGGNTEAFF; CDR3nt: TGTGCCAGCAGCTTTGGGGGTGGGAACACTGAAGCTTTCTTT; j_gene: TRBJ1-1; d_gene: -; v_gene: TRBV7-6; abundance: many
CDR3aa: CASSVQVAGGELFF; CDR3nt: TGCGCCAGCAGCGTACAGGTCGCCGGCGGGGAGCTGTTTTTT; j_gene: TRBJ2-2; d_gene: -; v_gene: TRBV5-1; abundance: many
CDR3aa: CASRSGTHESAPQHF; CDR3nt: TGTGCCAGCCGATCCGGGACGCACGAATCAGCCCCCCAGCATTTT; j_gene: TRBJ1-5; d_gene: -; v_gene: TRBV27; abundance: -
CDR3aa: CASSSGRGRSIEQYF; CDR3nt: TGTGCCAGCAGTTCGGGCCGAGGACGGTCTATCGAGCAGTACTTC; j_gene: TRBJ2-7; d_gene: -; v_gene: TRBV6-6; abundance: few
CDR3aa: CASSSGLNSGANVLTF; CDR3nt: TGTGCCAGCAGTTCAGGACTGAACTCTGGGGCCAACGTCCTGACTTTC; j_gene: TRBJ2-6; d_gene: -; v_gene: TRBV28; abundance: many
CDR3aa: CSASQPAPASEQYF; CDR3nt: TGCAGTGCTAGTCAGCCCGCCCCGGCTTCCGAGCAGTACTTC; j_gene: TRBJ2-7; d_gene: -; v_gene: TRBV20-1; abundance: many
CDR3aa: CASSLSSAGRASTEAFF; CDR3nt: TGTGCCAGCAGTTTATCGAGTGCCGGGAGGGCGAGCACTGAAGCTTTCTTT; j_gene: TRBJ1-1; d_gene: -; v_gene: TRBV27; abundance: many
CDR3aa: CASSRGDTNEQFF; CDR3nt: TGCGCCAGCAGCCGGGGGGACACTAATGAGCAGTTCTTC; j_gene: TRBJ2-1; d_gene: -; v_gene: TRBV5-1; abundance: many
CDR3aa: CASSPGWGEASEKLFF; CDR3nt: TGTGCCAGCAGTCCCGGTTGGGGCGAAGCTAGTGAAAAACTGTTTTTT; j_gene: TRBJ1-4; d_gene: -; v_gene: TRBV12-3/TRBV12-4; abundance: many
CDR3aa: CASSWVRTDTQYF; CDR3nt: TGTGCCAGCAGTTGGGTCCGCACAGATACGCAGTATTTT; j_gene: TRBJ2-3; d_gene: -; v_gene: TRBV12-3/TRBV12-4; abundance: few
CDR3aa: CSASGGNQPQHF; CDR3nt: TGCAGTGCATCAGGGGGCAATCAGCCCCAGCATTTT; j_gene: TRBJ1-5; d_gene: -; v_gene: TRBV20-1; abundance: few
CDR3aa: CASSSKTQYF; CDR3nt: TGTGCCAGCAGTTCCAAGACCCAGTACTTC; j_gene: TRBJ2-5; d_gene: -; v_gene: TRBV27; abundance: many
CDR3aa: CASSLYNQPQHF; CDR3nt: TGTGCCAGCAGCTTATATAATCAGCCCCAGCATTTT; j_gene: TRBJ1-5; d_gene: -; v_gene: TRBV7-2; abundance: many
CDR3aa: CASSELGPQETQYF; CDR3nt: TGTGCCAGCAGTGAATTAGGGCCACAAGAGACCCAGTACTTC; j_gene: TRBJ2-5; d_gene: -; v_gene: TRBV25-1; abundance: -
CDR3aa: CASSLEGESNQPQHF; CDR3nt: TGCGCCAGCAGCTTGGAAGGAGAGAGCAATCAGCCCCAGCATTTT; j_gene: TRBJ1-5; d_gene: -; v_gene: TRBV5-1; abundance: -
CDR3aa: CASSLEGGHGYTF; CDR3nt: TGTGCCAGCAGCTTAGAAGGGGGCCATGGCTACACCTTC; j_gene: TRBJ1-2; d_gene: TRBD1; v_gene: TRBV7-9; abundance: -
CDR3aa: CASSQEPWVKGESMNTEAFF; CDR3nt: TGTGCCAGCAGCCAAGAGCCCTGGGTGAAGGGAGAGTCTATGAACACTGAAGCTTTCTTT; j_gene: TRBJ1-1; d_gene: -; v_gene: TRBV4-2; abundance: -
CDR3aa: CASTRVTGGTGELFF; CDR3nt: TGTGCCAGCACCCGCGTGACAGGGGGCACCGGGGAGCTGTTTTTT; j_gene: TRBJ2-2; d_gene: TRBD1; v_gene: TRBV6-6; abundance: many
CDR3aa: CASSPYPWTGCSPLHF; CDR3nt: TGCGCCAGCAGCCCTTACCCCTGGACAGGGTGCTCACCCCTCCACTTT; j_gene: TRBJ1-6; d_gene: TRBD1; v_gene: TRBV4-1; abundance: many
CDR3aa: CASSSLVRGREKLFF; CDR3nt: TGTGCCAGCAGCTCACTGGTACGGGGTCGGGAAAAACTGTTTTTT; j_gene: TRBJ1-4; d_gene: -; v_gene: TRBV7-2; abundance: many
CDR3aa: CASRRDQETQYF; CDR3nt: TGCGCCAGCAGGAGGGACCAAGAGACCCAGTACTTC; j_gene: TRBJ2-5; d_gene: -; v_gene: TRBV5-1; abundance: many
CDR3aa: CASSPQGQGARRGGYTF; CDR3nt: TGTGCCAGCAGCCCACAGGGACAGGGGGCGAGGAGAGGTGGCTACACCTTC; j_gene: TRBJ1-2; d_gene: TRBD1; v_gene: TRBV9; abundance: few
CDR3aa: CASSFRGTTNEKLFF; CDR3nt: TGTGCCAGCAGCTTCAGGGGTACAACTAATGAAAAACTGTTTTTT; j_gene: TRBJ1-4; d_gene: -; v_gene: TRBV7-2; abundance: many
CDR3aa: CASSFAAVTNEKLFF; CDR3nt: TGTGCCAGCAGCTTCGCGGCGGTAACTAATGAAAAACTGTTTTTT; j_gene: TRBJ1-4; d_gene: -; v_gene: TRBV7-2; abundance: -
CDR3aa: CASSSPGTGPNEQFF; CDR3nt: TGTGCCAGCAGCTCCCCCGGGACAGGGCCTAATGAGCAGTTCTTC; j_gene: TRBJ2-1; d_gene: TRBD1; v_gene: TRBV7-9; abundance: few
CDR3aa: CASSTQGGYGYTF; CDR3nt: TGCGCCAGCAGCACGCAGGGGGGGTATGGCTACACCTTC; j_gene: TRBJ1-2; d_gene: TRBD1; v_gene: TRBV5-1; abundance: -
CDR3aa: CASSVGMNTEAFF; CDR3nt: TGTGCCAGTAGTGTTGGTATGAACACTGAAGCTTTCTTT; j_gene: TRBJ1-1; d_gene: -; v_gene: TRBV19; abundance: few
CDR3aa: CASSSRPSRLNTGELFF; CDR3nt: TGTGCCAGCAGTTCCCGCCCATCTAGACTGAACACCGGGGAGCTGTTTTTT; j_gene: TRBJ2-2; d_gene: -; v_gene: TRBV6-2/TRBV6-3; abundance: many
CDR3aa: CSARAGQGHEQFF; CDR3nt: TGCAGTGCTAGAGCGGGACAGGGGCATGAGCAGTTCTTC; j_gene: TRBJ2-1; d_gene: TRBD1; v_gene: TRBV20-1; abundance: -
CDR3aa: CASSLNADTQYF; CDR3nt: TGTGCCAGCAGTTTAAACGCAGATACGCAGTATTTT; j_gene: TRBJ2-3; d_gene: -; v_gene: TRBV12-3/TRBV12-4; abundance: many
CDR3aa: CASSSERGSSYEQYF; CDR3nt: TGTGCCAGCAGCTCGGAGCGGGGGAGCTCCTACGAGCAGTACTTC; j_gene: TRBJ2-7; d_gene: TRBD2; v_gene: TRBV7-2; abundance: few